The source of this T cell receptor (beta chain) is a study of T cell responses to AZD1222 COVID-19 vaccine (dated by TCRdb to the early 2020s). A note on the overall study: AZD1222 recipients given second doses at about 4 weeks or at about 12 weeks were pooled, since spike-specific TCR depth and breadth were not found to differ between the two schedules. TCR sequencing covered more than 230 trial participants: 200 to 220 given two doses of AZD1222 and approximately 25 given two doses of MenACWY control vaccine. Enrollment into the trials was organized by age into subgroups of 18-55, 56-69 and 70-plus years, and those subgroups contained about 150, 27 and 61 TCR-sequenced participants, respectively.

To note about this clone: The antigen it recognizes is unknown. No quality values exist for individual bases; no much larger clone is one base distant.

The sample's time point label is to be understood as: baseline before first vaccination. Vaccinee samples came from UK trials COV001 and COV002, including a single-blind randomized controlled phase 2/3 trial of AZD1222 (ChAdOx1 nCoV-19) in healthy adults. For TCRbeta chain sequencing, PBMC samples from trial participants were taken at day 0 and at day 28 after the second dose. V drops 3 bases and J drops 6 bases, leaving 21 bases in between. Reading the germline V gene gives CDR1 SGHAT and CDR2 FQNNGV. From the cysteine through the phenylalanine, the CDR3 covers 16 amino acids. The retained sequence is limited to the CDR3, 48 bases, with the frame set at the first base. What the work shows at the level of the full study, not this receptor alone: Participants were mostly white British, with more females than males. The authors suggested clonal diversity may have been underestimated. No day 14 peak-response samples were available, so repertoires were characterized only after the peak T cell response. Only 5 to 7 AZD1222 recipients were SARS-CoV-2 seropositive at baseline, limiting conclusions about previously exposed vaccinees. Reportedly, almost half of the unique spike-specific TCRs recognized epitopes lying outside the regions that are mutated in the B.1.351 and B.1.1.7 variants. The vaccine-associated CD4 TCRs covered the entire spike protein, and the dominant responses fell in regions 160-218 and 743-854. A significant rise in spike-specific TCR breadth and depth was observed after two AZD1222 doses relative to day 0 and relative to MenACWY recipients. The 56-69-year group was small, and its depth increase did not reach significance, likely because of low power.

The CDR3 regions of human TCRbeta chains were analyzed by immunosequencing. Per the source publication's procedure: Repertoire TCRs were matched against a reference library of SARS-CoV-2-specific TCRs generated with the MIRA antigen-specificity platform. Breadth was defined as the fraction of unique TCRs that were SARS-CoV-2-associated, and depth was defined as the fraction of total T cells that were SARS-CoV-2-associated. Each spike-specific TCR was assigned to its reactive spike region and to a CD4 or CD8 class using the MIRA data. Log10-transformed breadth and depth values were compared by one-way ANOVA with Sidak's multiple comparisons tests. TCRdb retrieved this table from immuneACCESS and kept in-frame rearrangements only. Not all clones are present; in checked studies, unresolved V genes account for under half, and no reason is known for the remainder. V and J calls and clone size are those listed in that table; D and trimming were worked out from the DNA. In this sample the table shows about 110,000 clones, 89% of which occur a single time. The top ten clones comprise approximately 7% of the sample.

The sequence came from an adult in good health. The chain was built from TRBV11-2 and TRBJ2-7; perhaps TRBD2 is the D gene, with 5 bases matching. Sequences were derived from peripheral blood, sampled on day 0 of AZD1222 vaccination. In nucleotide form, the sequence is TGTGCCAGCAGCTTTACCTCAACCGGCGCGGGTATCGAGCAGTACTTC. The resulting protein is CASSFTSTGAGIEQYF.